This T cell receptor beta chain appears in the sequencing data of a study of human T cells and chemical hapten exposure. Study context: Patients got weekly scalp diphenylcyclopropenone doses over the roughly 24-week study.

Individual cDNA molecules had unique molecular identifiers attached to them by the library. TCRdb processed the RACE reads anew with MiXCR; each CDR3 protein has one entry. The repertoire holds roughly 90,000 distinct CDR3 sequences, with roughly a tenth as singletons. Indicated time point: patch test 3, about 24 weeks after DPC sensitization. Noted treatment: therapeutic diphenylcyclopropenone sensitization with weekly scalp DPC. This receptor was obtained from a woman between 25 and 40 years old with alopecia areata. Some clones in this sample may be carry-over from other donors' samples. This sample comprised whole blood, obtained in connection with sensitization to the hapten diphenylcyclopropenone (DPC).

As DNA, the CDR3 is TGTGCCAGCTCCCGGACGGAGACCTACGAGCAGTACTTC. It encodes CASSRTETYEQYF. This chain uses TRBV18 with TRBJ2-7; no definite D call. Germline values: CDR1 KGHSH, CDR2 LQKENI. The CDR3 consists of 13 residues. With 6 bases removed from V and 2 bases from J, the gap between germline ends came to 11 bases.